The 3 T cell receptor beta chains presented below share a single source sample, sequenced in a study of somatic mutations in cytotoxic T cells in rheumatoid arthritis. The assay was immunoSEQ multiplex PCR, and TCRdb's table has in-frame clones only and misses some. The data contain fewer than 20,000 clones, less than 75% of them seen just once; the ten biggest clones take up around a fifth. Specimen: CD8+ T cells sorted from blood. The origin of the receptors is a woman between 55 and 75 years old in good health.

This clone was observed a single time. The gene calls are TRBV7-9 and TRBJ2-4, with D possibly matching TRBD2 (6 bases). This CDR3 is built from 16 residues. Germline assignment: CDR1 SEHNR and CDR2 FQNEAQ (reference sequence). Trimming shortened V by 5 bases and J by 8 bases, and 22 bases separated the two germline ends. The CDR3 loop is CASSPPGGYGADIQYF. In nucleotides, the CDR3 is TGTGCCAGCAGCCCTCCCGGAGGGTACGGTGCGGACATTCAGTACTTC.

This chain joins TRBV2 and TRBJ2-5; possible D gene TRBD1, 6 bases. V lost 6 bases and J 5 bases, leaving 16 bases between the germline ends. The CDR3 totals 14 residues. CDR1 is SNHLY, CDR2 FYNNEI, per germline. CDR3 DNA sequence: TGTGCCAGCAGACCAGGGGCGCCCGGGGAGACCCAGTACTTC. Translation gives CASRPGAPGETQYF.

The chain is built from TRBV28 and TRBJ1-2, with D unresolved. Germline V gene lookup returns CDR1 MDHEN and CDR2 SYDVKM. The germline V and J ends were trimmed by 3 bases and 0 bases, with 11 bases remaining between them. The CDR3 covers 15 residues. This CDR3 reads CASSLIQTTNYGYTF. The CDR3 DNA is TGTGCCAGCAGTTTGATTCAGACCACTAACTATGGCTACACCTTC.